The sequence of this T cell receptor beta chain was determined in a study of beta chain features in type 1 diabetes. The study, taken as a whole, reports: Among patients, naive, central memory and Treg TCRB repertoires appeared more similar than among healthy donors.

About this clone: What it recognizes is unknown.

The CDR3 spans 12 residues. CDR1 is SGHNT and CDR2 is YYREEE in the germline V gene (reference sequence). Trimming cost V 7 bases and J 2 bases; bases outside gene matches: 1. The authors reverse transcribed all of the isolated RNA, so sequencing captured expressed TCRB transcripts. Read counts averaged roughly 3.5 million for samples of naive, central memory and regulatory T cells. The repertoire was sequenced with immunoSEQ multiplex PCR; TCRdb's copy has only in-frame clones and lacks some. The data show 450,000 to 550,000 clones, over 25% seen once. Sequences were obtained from naive CD4+ T cells from blood. The sequence came from a man between 18 and 35 years old in good health. The chain links TRBV5-4 to TRBJ2-3; TRBD1 agrees at 7 bases. The CDR3 nucleotides are TGTGCCAGCGGACAGGACACAGATACGCAGTATTTT. Its protein product is CASGQDTDTQYF.